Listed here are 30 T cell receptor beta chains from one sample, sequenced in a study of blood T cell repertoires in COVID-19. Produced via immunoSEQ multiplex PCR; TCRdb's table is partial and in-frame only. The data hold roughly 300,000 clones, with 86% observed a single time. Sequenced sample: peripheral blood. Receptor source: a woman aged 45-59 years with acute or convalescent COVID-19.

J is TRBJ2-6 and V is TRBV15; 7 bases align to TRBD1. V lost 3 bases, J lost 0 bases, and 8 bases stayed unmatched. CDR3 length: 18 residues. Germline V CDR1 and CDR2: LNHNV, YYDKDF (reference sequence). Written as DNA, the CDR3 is TGTGCCACCAGCAGGACCGGGACAGTCCTCTCTGGGGCCAACGTCCTGACTTTC. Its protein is CATSRTGTVLSGANVLTF.

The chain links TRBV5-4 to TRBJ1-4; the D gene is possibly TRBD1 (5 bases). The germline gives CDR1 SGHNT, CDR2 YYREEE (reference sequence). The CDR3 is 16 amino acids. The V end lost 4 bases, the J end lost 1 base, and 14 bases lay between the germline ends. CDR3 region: CASSELRGETNEKLFF. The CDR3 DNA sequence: TGTGCCAGCAGCGAGCTACGGGGGGAAACTAATGAAAAACTGTTTTTT.

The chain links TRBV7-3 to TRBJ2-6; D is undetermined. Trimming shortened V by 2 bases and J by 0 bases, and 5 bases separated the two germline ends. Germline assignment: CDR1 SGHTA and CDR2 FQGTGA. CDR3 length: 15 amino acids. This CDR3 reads CASSLAVSGANVLTF. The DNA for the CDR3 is TGTGCCAGCAGCTTAGCAGTCTCTGGGGCCAACGTCCTGACTTTC.

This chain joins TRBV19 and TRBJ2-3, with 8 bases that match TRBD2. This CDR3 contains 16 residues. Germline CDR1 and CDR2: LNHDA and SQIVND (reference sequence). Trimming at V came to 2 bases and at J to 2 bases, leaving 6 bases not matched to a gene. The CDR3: CASSIIQREPTDTQYF. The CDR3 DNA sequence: TGTGCCAGTAGTATAATCCAGCGGGAGCCCACAGATACGCAGTATTTT.

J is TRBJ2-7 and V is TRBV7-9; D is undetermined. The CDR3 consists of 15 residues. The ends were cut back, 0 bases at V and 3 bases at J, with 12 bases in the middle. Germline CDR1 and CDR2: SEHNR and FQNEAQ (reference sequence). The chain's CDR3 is CASSLALGEIYEQYF. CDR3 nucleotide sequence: TGTGCCAGCAGCTTAGCGCTGGGCGAGATCTACGAGCAGTACTTC. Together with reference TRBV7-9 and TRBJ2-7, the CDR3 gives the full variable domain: DTGVSQNPRHKITKRGQNVTFRCDPISEHNRLYWYRQTLGQGPEFLTYFQNEAQLEKSRLLSDRFSAERPKGSFSTLEIQRTEQGDSAMYLCASSLALGEIYEQYFGPGTRLTVT.

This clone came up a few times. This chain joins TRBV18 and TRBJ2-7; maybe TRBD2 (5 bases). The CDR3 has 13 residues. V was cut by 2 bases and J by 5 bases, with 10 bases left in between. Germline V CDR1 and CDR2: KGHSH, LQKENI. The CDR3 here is CASSPGGVHEQYF. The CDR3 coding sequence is TGTGCCAGCTCACCAGGAGGAGTCCACGAGCAGTACTTC.

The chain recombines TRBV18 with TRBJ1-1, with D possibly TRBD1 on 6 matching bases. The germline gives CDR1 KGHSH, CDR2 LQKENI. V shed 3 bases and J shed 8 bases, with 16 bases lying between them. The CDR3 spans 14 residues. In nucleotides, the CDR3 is TGTGCCAGCTCACCGGGGGCTCCCGGTGTGGAAGCTTTCTTT. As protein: CASSPGAPGVEAFF.

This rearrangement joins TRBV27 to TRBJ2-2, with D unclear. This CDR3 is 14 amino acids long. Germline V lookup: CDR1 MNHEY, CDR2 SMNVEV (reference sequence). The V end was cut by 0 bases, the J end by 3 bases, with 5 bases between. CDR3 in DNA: TGTGCCAGCAGTTTATCGTTCGACACCGGGGAGCTGTTTTTT. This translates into CASSLSFDTGELFF.

The CDR3 region has the DNA TGTGCCAGCAGCCAACACGGGTTTTACGAGCAGTACTTC. Translated: CASSQHGFYEQYF. V gene TRBV14 combines with J gene TRBJ2-7; no firm D call. V gave up 2 bases and J gave up 4 bases, with 9 bases separating them. The germline gives CDR1 SGHDN, CDR2 FVKESK. The CDR3 has 13 amino acids. The full variable domain, completed using reference TRBV14 and TRBJ2-7, is EAGVTQFPSHSVIEKGQTVTLRCDPISGHDNLYWYRRVMGKEIKFLLHFVKESKQDESGMPNNRFLAERTGGTYSTLKVQPAELEDSGVYFCASSQHGFYEQYFGPGTRLTVT.

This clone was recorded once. The CDR3 coding sequence is TGTGCCAGCAGTTTTGGGGGCAACTACAATGAGCAGTTCTTC. Amino acids: CASSFGGNYNEQFF. The chain recombines TRBV27 with TRBJ2-1; D is possibly TRBD1 (6 bases). The CDR3 has 14 residues. Trimming removed 3 bases from V and 3 bases from J, with 9 bases in between. Germline V gives CDR1 MNHEY, CDR2 SMNVEV (reference sequence).

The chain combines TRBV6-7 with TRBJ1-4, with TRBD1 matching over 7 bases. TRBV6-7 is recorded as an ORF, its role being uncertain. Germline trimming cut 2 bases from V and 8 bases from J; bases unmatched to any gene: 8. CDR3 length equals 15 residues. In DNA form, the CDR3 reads TGTGCCAGCAGTTACCCCCCAGGGGGTCTAGAAAAACTGTTTTTT. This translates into CASSYPPGGLEKLFF.

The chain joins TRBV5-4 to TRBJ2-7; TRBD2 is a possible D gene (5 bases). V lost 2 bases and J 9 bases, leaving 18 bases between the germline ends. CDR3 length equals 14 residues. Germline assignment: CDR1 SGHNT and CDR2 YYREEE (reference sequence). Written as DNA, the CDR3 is TGTGCCAGCAGCTTTGCCGACACTGCCCGGGGGCAGTACTTC. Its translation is CASSFADTARGQYF.

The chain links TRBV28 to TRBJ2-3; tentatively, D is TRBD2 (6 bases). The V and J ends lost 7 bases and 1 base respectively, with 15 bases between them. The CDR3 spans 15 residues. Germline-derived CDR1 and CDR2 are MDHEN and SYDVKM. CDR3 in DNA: TGTGCCAGCACCGTGGGGGGTATGGGCACAGATACGCAGTATTTT. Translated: CASTVGGMGTDTQYF.

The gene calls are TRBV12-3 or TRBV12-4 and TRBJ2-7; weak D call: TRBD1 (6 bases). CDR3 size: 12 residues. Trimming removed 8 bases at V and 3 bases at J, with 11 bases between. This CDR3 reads CASGDTNYEQYF. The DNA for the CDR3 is TGTGCCAGCGGGGACACTAACTACGAGCAGTACTTC.

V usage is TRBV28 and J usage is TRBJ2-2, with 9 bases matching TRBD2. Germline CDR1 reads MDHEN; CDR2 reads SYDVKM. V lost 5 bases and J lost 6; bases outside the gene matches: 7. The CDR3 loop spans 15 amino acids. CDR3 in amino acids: CASSLILAGAGELFF. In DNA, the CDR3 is TGTGCCAGCAGTCTAATACTAGCGGGCGCCGGGGAGCTGTTTTTT.

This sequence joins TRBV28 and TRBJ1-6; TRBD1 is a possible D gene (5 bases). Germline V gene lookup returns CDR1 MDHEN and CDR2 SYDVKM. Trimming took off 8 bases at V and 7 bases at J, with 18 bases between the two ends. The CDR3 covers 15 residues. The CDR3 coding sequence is TGTGCCAGCGGTGGCCTCAGGGCCCAGAATTCACCCCTCCACTTT. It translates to CASGGLRAQNSPLHF.

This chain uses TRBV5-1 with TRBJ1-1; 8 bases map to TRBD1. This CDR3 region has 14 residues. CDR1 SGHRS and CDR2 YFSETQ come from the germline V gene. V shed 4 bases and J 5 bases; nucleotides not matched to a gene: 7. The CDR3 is CASSAGGAFTEAFF. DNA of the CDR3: TGCGCCAGCAGCGCAGGGGGCGCCTTTACTGAAGCTTTCTTT.

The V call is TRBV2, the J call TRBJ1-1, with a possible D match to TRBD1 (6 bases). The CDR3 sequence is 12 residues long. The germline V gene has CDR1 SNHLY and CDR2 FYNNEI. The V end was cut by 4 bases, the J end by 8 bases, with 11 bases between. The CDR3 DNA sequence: TGTGCCAGCAGTGTCCAGGGGTTAGAAGCTTTCTTT. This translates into CASSVQGLEAFF.

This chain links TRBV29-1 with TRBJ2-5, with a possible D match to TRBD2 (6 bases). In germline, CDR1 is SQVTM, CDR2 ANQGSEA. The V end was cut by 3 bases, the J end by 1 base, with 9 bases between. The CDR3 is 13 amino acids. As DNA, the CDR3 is TGCAGCGTTGACCCTAGCGTCCAAGAGACCCAGTACTTC. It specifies CSVDPSVQETQYF.

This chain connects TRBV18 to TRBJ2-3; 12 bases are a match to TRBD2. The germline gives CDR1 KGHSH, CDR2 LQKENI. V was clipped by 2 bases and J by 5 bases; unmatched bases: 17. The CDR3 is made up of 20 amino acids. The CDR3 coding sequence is TGTGCCAGCTCACCATTGTACGGGACTAGCGGGTCCCGGCCTGGAGATACGCAGTATTTT. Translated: CASSPLYGTSGSRPGDTQYF. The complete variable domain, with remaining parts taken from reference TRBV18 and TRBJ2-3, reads NAGVMQNPRHLVRRRGQEARLRCSPMKGHSHVYWYRQLPEEGLKFMVYLQKENIIDESGMPKERFSAEFPKEGPSILRIQQVVRGDSAAYFCASSPLYGTSGSRPGDTQYFGPGTRLTVL.

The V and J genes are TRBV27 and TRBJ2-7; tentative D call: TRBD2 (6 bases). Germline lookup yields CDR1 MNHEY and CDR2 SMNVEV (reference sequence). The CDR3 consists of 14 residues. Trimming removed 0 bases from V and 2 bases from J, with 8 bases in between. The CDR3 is CASSLSPGAYEQYF. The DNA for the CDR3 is TGTGCCAGCAGTTTATCCCCGGGGGCCTACGAGCAGTACTTC.

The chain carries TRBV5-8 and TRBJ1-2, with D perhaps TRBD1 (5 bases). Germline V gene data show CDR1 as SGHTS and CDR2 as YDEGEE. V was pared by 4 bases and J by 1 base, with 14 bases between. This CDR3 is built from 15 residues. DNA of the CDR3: TGTGCCAGCAGCCCGGGAGACAGAAATAACTATGGCTACACCTTC. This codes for CASSPGDRNNYGYTF.

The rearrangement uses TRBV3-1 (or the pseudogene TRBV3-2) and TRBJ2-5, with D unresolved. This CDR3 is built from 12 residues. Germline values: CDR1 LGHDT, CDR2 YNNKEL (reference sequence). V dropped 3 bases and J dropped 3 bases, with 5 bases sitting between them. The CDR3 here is CASSQQEETQYF. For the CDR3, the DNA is TGTGCCAGCAGCCAGCAGGAAGAGACCCAGTACTTC.

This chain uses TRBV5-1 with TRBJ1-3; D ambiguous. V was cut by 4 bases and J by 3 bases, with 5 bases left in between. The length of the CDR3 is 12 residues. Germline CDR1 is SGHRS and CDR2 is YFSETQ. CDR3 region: CASSLGGNTIYF. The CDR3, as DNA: TGCGCCAGCAGCCTCGGTGGAAACACCATATATTTT.

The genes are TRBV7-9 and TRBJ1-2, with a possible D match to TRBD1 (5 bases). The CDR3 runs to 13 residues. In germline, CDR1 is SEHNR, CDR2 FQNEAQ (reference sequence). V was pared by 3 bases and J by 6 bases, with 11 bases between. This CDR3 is CASSFEGRHGYTF. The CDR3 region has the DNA TGTGCCAGCAGCTTCGAGGGGAGGCATGGCTACACCTTC.

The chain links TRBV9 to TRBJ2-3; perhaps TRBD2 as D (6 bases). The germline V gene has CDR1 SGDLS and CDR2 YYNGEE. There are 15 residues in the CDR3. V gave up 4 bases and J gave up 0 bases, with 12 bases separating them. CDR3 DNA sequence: TGTGCCAGCAGCTCTCTAGCGATAAGCACAGATACGCAGTATTTT. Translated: CASSSLAISTDTQYF.

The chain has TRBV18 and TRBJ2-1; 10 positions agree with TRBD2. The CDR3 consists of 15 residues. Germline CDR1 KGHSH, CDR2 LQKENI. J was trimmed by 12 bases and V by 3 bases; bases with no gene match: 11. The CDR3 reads CASSPASGRARVQFF. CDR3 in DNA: TGTGCCAGCTCACCGGCCAGCGGGAGGGCCAGAGTGCAGTTCTTC.

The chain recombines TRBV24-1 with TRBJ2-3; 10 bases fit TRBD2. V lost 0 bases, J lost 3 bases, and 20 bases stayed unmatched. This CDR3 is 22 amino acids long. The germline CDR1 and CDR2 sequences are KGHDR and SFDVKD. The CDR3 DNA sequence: TGTGCCACCAGTGATTTGTCAGTCTCGCGGCTAGCGGGAGAGTGGTTGACAGATACGCAGTATTTT. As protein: CATSDLSVSRLAGEWLTDTQYF.

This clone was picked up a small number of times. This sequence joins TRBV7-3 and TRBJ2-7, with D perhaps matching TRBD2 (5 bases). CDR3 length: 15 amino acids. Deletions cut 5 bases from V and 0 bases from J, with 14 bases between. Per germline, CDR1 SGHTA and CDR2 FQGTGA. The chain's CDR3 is CASSDIARPSYEQYF. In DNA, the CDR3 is TGTGCCAGCAGCGACATAGCGAGACCCTCCTACGAGCAGTACTTC.

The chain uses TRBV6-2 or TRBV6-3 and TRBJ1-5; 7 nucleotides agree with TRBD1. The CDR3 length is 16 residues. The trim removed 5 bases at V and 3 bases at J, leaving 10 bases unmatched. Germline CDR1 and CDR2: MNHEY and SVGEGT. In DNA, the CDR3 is TGTGCCAGCAGTCGCGCCCGGGACAGATTCAATCAGCCCCAGCATTTT. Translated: CASSRARDRFNQPQHF.